The 24 T cell receptor beta chains in this list originate from one sample, sequenced in a study of CD8+CD57+ T cells in acquired aplastic anemia. Genomic DNA, the template, was used for profiling of the TCR beta VDJ and CDR3. TCRdb fed the reads into MiXCR, producing one record per CDR3 protein. The data contain 90,000 to 130,000 distinct CDR3 sequences, about half of them singletons. Sequenced material: sorted CD4+, CD8+, or CD8+CD57+ T cells (not recorded which) from PBMCs. These receptors all stem from a human donor in good health, serving as a control.

In its sample, this clonotype was seen many times. V usage is TRBV19 and J usage is TRBJ2-5; 9 bases agree with TRBD2. The germline V gene encodes CDR1 LNHDA and CDR2 SQIVND (reference sequence). This CDR3 comprises 16 residues. V lost 3 bases to trimming and J lost 0 bases; unmatched junction nucleotides: 5. The CDR3 spells CASSIASGGNQETQYF. In nucleotides, the CDR3 is TGTGCCAGTAGTATCGCGAGCGGGGGGAACCAAGAGACCCAGTACTTC. The variable domain in full, completed from reference TRBV19 and TRBJ2-5, reads DGGITQSPKYLFRKEGQNVTLSCEQNLNHDAMYWYRQDPGQGLRLIYYSQIVNDFQKGDIAEGYSVSREKKESFPLTVTSAQKNPTAFYLCASSIASGGNQETQYFGPGTRLLVL.

This clonotype was observed many times. The chain is built from TRBV27 and TRBJ2-7, with D tentatively TRBD1 or TRBD2 (5 bases each). The germline V gene encodes CDR1 MNHEY and CDR2 SMNVEV (reference sequence). The CDR3 has 16 residues. Trimming pared 3 bases from V and 1 base from J, leaving 16 bases between. This CDR3 is CASSFVGDVGSYEQYF. CDR3 coding DNA: TGTGCCAGCAGTTTTGTGGGGGACGTGGGGTCCTACGAGCAGTACTTC.

This clonotype was seen a few times. This chain connects TRBV7-9 to TRBJ1-5; weak D call: TRBD1 (6 bases). The CDR3 totals 12 residues. CDR1 is SEHNR and CDR2 is FQNEAQ in the germline V gene (reference sequence). V lost 6 bases and J lost 4, with 7 bases in between. In nucleotides, the CDR3 is TGTGCCAGCAGTACAGGGAATCAGCCCCAGCATTTT. It specifies CASSTGNQPQHF.

V and J are TRBV10-3 and TRBJ2-7, with 7 bases identical to TRBD1. Losses at the gene ends were 3 bases for V and 6 bases for J; bases not matched to a gene: 8. The CDR3 spans 14 residues. Germline CDR1 and CDR2: ENHRY and SYGVKD. CDR3 bases: TGTGCCATCAGTGATACAGGGGAACGAGGCGAGCAGTACTTC. Amino acid sequence: CAISDTGERGEQYF.

The chain carries TRBV2 and TRBJ2-7; no firm D call. V dropped 5 bases and J dropped 0 bases, with 17 bases sitting between them. CDR3 length: 16 residues. Germline V gene data show CDR1 as SNHLY and CDR2 as FYNNEI. In nucleotides, the CDR3 is TGTGCCAGCAGTCCCCTCCGAGTAGGGTACTCCTACGAGCAGTACTTC. Protein: CASSPLRVGYSYEQYF.

The V call is TRBV11-1, the J call TRBJ1-2; D is perhaps TRBD1 (6 bases). V gave up 7 bases and J gave up 8 bases, with 17 bases separating them. This CDR3 contains 13 residues. CDR1 SGHAT and CDR2 FQDESV come from the germline V gene (reference sequence). CDR3 sequence reads: CASTTFRGEGYTF. The CDR3 region has the DNA TGTGCCAGCACCACATTCAGGGGTGAGGGCTACACCTTC.

CDR3 bases: TGTGCCAGCAGCTGGGGAGGGGAGCGCACGCAGTATTTT. It codes for CASSWGGERTQYF. V usage is TRBV5-4 and J usage is TRBJ2-3, with 7 bases that match TRBD2. Germline CDR1 and CDR2: SGHNT and YYREEE (reference sequence). The junction had 7 bases not matched to a gene; V was cut back by 3 bases and J by 9 bases. This CDR3 has 13 residues.

The sample holds many counts of this clonotype. The chain couples TRBV6-5 to TRBJ1-1; D remains ambiguous. CDR1 is MNHEY, CDR2 SVGAGI, per germline. Trimming removed 0 bases at V and 0 bases at J, with 11 bases between. The CDR3 is 16 residues long. CDR3 protein: CASSYSTERVNTEAFF. The CDR3 region has the DNA TGTGCCAGCAGTTACTCGACGGAGAGGGTGAACACTGAAGCTTTCTTT.

The chain has TRBV11-1 and TRBJ1-2; possibly TRBD1 for D (5 bases). The V and J ends lost 5 bases and 5 bases respectively, with 15 bases between them. The CDR3 extends over 14 amino acids. CDR1 is SGHAT, CDR2 FQDESV, per germline (reference sequence). CDR3 DNA: TGTGCCAGCAGCAATACGCGGGACCTGTATGGCTACACCTTC. It yields the protein CASSNTRDLYGYTF.

Regarding this clonotype: A read error is likely, as this CDR3 ends without the conserved phenylalanine or tryptophan. CDR3 bases: TGTGCCAGCAGTGAGGTAGCGGGGGGGCAAGAGGCCCAGTACTTA. Its translation: CASSEVAGGQEAQYL. This chain joins TRBV6-4 and TRBJ2-5, with 11 bases lining up with TRBD2. CDR3 length equals 15 residues. CDR1 is MRHNA and CDR2 is SNTAGT in the germline V gene.

A word on this clonotype: A read error is possible here, since a much larger clone lies one base away. This chain joins TRBV5-1 and TRBJ2-1, with 8 bases matching TRBD1. Germline V CDR1 and CDR2: SGHRS, YFSETQ. The CDR3 runs 18 residues. The CDR3 sequence is CASSLGVGQGLIDNEQSF. Here the CDR3 DNA reads TGCGCCAGCAGCTTGGGAGTCGGACAGGGTTTGATTGACAATGAGCAGTCCTTC.

The rearrangement links TRBV19 to TRBJ2-3, with 14 nucleotides matching TRBD2. J lost 4 bases, V lost 6 bases, and 6 bases had no gene match. The CDR3 sequence is 16 residues long. The V gene's germline CDR1 is LNHDA and CDR2 SQIVND (reference sequence). The chain's CDR3 is CASSRLAGGRADTQYF. The CDR3, as DNA: TGTGCCAGTAGCAGACTAGCGGGAGGGCGGGCAGATACGCAGTATTTT.

Many counts were recorded for this clonotype. The V and J genes are TRBV3-1 and TRBJ2-1, with D possibly matching TRBD2 (7 bases). Germline CDR1 is LGHDT and CDR2 is YNNKEL (reference sequence). V was clipped by 1 base and J by 5 bases, with 12 bases between them. The length of the CDR3 is 15 residues. This chain's CDR3 is CASSQVGGAHNEQFF. CDR3 coding DNA: TGTGCCAGCAGCCAAGTGGGGGGGGCCCACAATGAGCAGTTCTTC.

Written as DNA, the CDR3 is TGCAGCGCGGACAGGGGGAACACTGAAGCTTTCTTT. It encodes CSADRGNTEAFF. The genes are TRBV29-1 and TRBJ1-1; 9 bases are a match to TRBD1. The length of the CDR3 is 12 residues. The germline V gene encodes CDR1 SQVTM and CDR2 ANQGSEA. V was clipped by 7 bases and J by 1 base; unmatched bases: 1.

This clonotype was picked up many times. The genes are TRBV4-3 and TRBJ2-1; D possibly corresponds to TRBD2 (5 bases). The germline V gene encodes CDR1 LGHNA and CDR2 YSLEER. V gave up 5 bases and J gave up 8 bases, with 16 bases separating them. The CDR3 sequence is 14 residues long. The CDR3 region is CASSERRTLDEQFF. In nucleotides, the CDR3 is TGCGCCAGCAGCGAGCGGCGTACATTAGATGAGCAGTTCTTC.

The V and J genes are TRBV5-1 and TRBJ1-2, with 7 nucleotides matching TRBD1. Germline lookup yields CDR1 SGHRS and CDR2 YFSETQ. The CDR3 consists of 15 residues. Trimming cost V 0 bases and J 5 bases; bases outside gene matches: 7. The CDR3 region has the DNA TGCGCCAGCAGCTTGGCCTCGCAGGGGGAATATGGCTACACCTTC. Its translation is CASSLASQGEYGYTF.

This clonotype was seen repeatedly, ten times or more. The rearrangement joins TRBV6-2 or TRBV6-3 to TRBJ1-1; the D is unclear. This CDR3 has 15 amino acids. In germline, CDR1 is MNHEY, CDR2 SVGEGT. Trimming left V 2 bases short and J 0 bases short, with 10 bases between. The CDR3 sequence: CASSYDGKVNTEAFF. DNA of the CDR3: TGTGCCAGCAGTTACGATGGGAAAGTGAACACTGAAGCTTTCTTT.

This chain uses TRBV14 with TRBJ1-2; no reliable D call. V was shortened by 0 bases and J by 3 bases, with 11 bases between the two germline ends. This CDR3 has 15 residues. Germline V gives CDR1 SGHDN, CDR2 FVKESK. CDR3 sequence (DNA): TGTGCCAGCAGCCAAGACAGGAGAGCTGACTATGGCTACACCTTC. The encoded protein is CASSQDRRADYGYTF.

The chain has TRBV6-1 and TRBJ2-7; no reliable D call. In germline, CDR1 is MNHNS, CDR2 SASEGT. V was pared by 1 base and J by 5 bases, with 6 bases between. The CDR3 is made up of 12 amino acids. The DNA for the CDR3 is TGTGCCAGCAGTGAAGGGACGGACGAGCAGTACTTC. It codes for CASSEGTDEQYF.

The genes are TRBV29-1 and TRBJ1-2; no clear D. Trimming left V 2 bases short and J 2 bases short, with 3 bases between. Germline V gene data show CDR1 as SQVTM and CDR2 as ANQGSEA. This CDR3 has 11 residues. CDR3 coding DNA: TGCAGCGTTGAATGGAACTATGGCTACACCTTC. Translated, it gives CSVEWNYGYTF. Full variable domain (outside the CDR3, taken from reference TRBV29-1 and TRBJ1-2): SAVISQKPSRDICQRGTSLTIQCQVDSQVTMMFWYRQQPGQSLTLIATANQGSEATYESGFVIDKFPISRPNLTFSTLTVSNMSPEDSSIYLCSVEWNYGYTFGSGTRLTVV.

This chain links TRBV24-1 with TRBJ2-5; D not resolved. The CDR3 covers 12 residues. Germline values: CDR1 KGHDR, CDR2 SFDVKD. Trimming shortened V by 12 bases and J by 4 bases, and 14 bases separated the two germline ends. CDR3 nucleotide sequence: TGTGCCTCCTCTGACCAGTCAGAGACCCAGTACTTC. It codes for CASSDQSETQYF.

This chain links TRBV2 with TRBJ2-1; the D is unclear. The V gene's germline CDR1 is SNHLY and CDR2 FYNNEI. The CDR3 has 13 amino acids. Trimming took off 4 bases at V and 4 bases at J, with 8 bases between the two ends. The CDR3 DNA sequence: TGTGCCAGCAGTGGTCTTCGTTACAATGAGCAGTTCTTC. Translating gives CASSGLRYNEQFF.

This clonotype showed up many times. The chain recombines TRBV9 with TRBJ2-1, with 10 bases matching TRBD2. This CDR3 contains 16 residues. The V gene's germline CDR1 is SGDLS and CDR2 YYNGEE. Losses at the gene ends were 4 bases for V and 4 bases for J; bases not matched to a gene: 8. CDR3 DNA: TGTGCCAGCAGCCCAAATAGCGGGGGGACTTACAATGAGCAGTTCTTC. It yields the protein CASSPNSGGTYNEQFF.

Regarding this clonotype: Since a much larger clone is just one base distant, this may be a read error. The CDR3 bases are TGTGCCAGCAGTTACGACCCGGGACTAGCGGGGGGGCCGGGGTCTTTGAACGAGCAGTGCTTC. Its translation: CASSYDPGLAGGPGSLNEQCF. The chain employs TRBV25-1 and TRBJ2-7; 16 bases are a match to TRBD2. Germline CDR1 MGHDK, CDR2 SYGVNS. The CDR3 runs 21 residues.